Presented here are 15 T cell receptor beta chains from one specimen sequenced in a study of OX40 agonist ivuxolimab in advanced cancers. The protocol was immunoSEQ multiplex PCR, while the TCRdb copy is restricted to in-frame clones and leaves out a portion. Seen here are over 75,000 clones, about nine tenths observed once, and the top ten hold around 1.5%. This specimen was CD4+ or CD8+ T cells sorted from blood, taken in a trial of the OX40 agonist ivuxolimab. Every receptor here comes from an adult with an advanced solid tumor such as melanoma, head and neck, liver or kidney cancer.

The chain joins TRBV11-3 to TRBJ2-5; 11 positions match TRBD2. Germline V lookup: CDR1 SGHNT, CDR2 YENEEA. The CDR3 totals 16 residues. J lost 5 bases, V lost 1 base, and 6 bases had no gene match. CDR3 region: CASSLVVAGGSETQYF. As DNA, the CDR3 is TGTGCCAGCAGCTTAGTGGTAGCGGGAGGGTCGGAGACCCAGTACTTC.

The chain uses TRBV5-1 and TRBJ2-1, with 11 bases identical to TRBD1. CDR1 and CDR2 (germline): SGHRS, YFSETQ. Unmatched junction bases numbered 5, after V lost 4 bases and J lost 2 bases. This CDR3 comprises 16 residues. In nucleotides, the CDR3 is TGCGCCAGCAGCCCGCAGGGACAGGGGGCCTACAATGAGCAGTTCTTC. Protein product: CASSPQGQGAYNEQFF.

The chain recombines TRBV7-3 with TRBJ2-3; D may be TRBD2 (5 bases). Per the germline V gene, CDR1 is SGHTA and CDR2 is FQGTGA. V dropped 3 bases and J dropped 2 bases, with 9 bases sitting between them. CDR3 length equals 14 residues. CDR3 residues: CASSFAGNTDTQYF. The CDR3 bases are TGTGCCAGCAGCTTTGCGGGCAACACAGATACGCAGTATTTT.

The chain uses TRBV7-9 and TRBJ2-5; no clear D gene. The J call may be wrong; the DNA end is better matched by TRBJ2-7. CDR1 SEHNR and CDR2 FQNEAQ come from the germline V gene (reference sequence). This CDR3 has 12 amino acids. This CDR3 reads CASSQSSYEQYF. CDR3 coding DNA: TGTGCCAGCAGCCAGAGCTCCTACGAGCAGTACTTC.

V gene TRBV18 combines with J gene TRBJ2-5; a possible D gene is TRBD2 (5 bases). Trimming removed 4 bases at V and 0 bases at J, with 12 bases between. The CDR3 loop spans 15 amino acids. Germline V gene sequence: CDR1 KGHSH, CDR2 LQKENI. The DNA of the CDR3 is TGTGCCAGCTCACTCGAGACGGGGAACCAAGAGACCCAGTACTTC. It specifies CASSLETGNQETQYF.

This clone was counted once. V usage is TRBV5-1 and J usage is TRBJ2-7; D is possibly TRBD1 (5 bases). The V gene's germline CDR1 is SGHRS and CDR2 YFSETQ. V gave up 4 bases and J gave up 1 base, with 12 bases separating them. The CDR3 is 14 residues long. The CDR3 loop is CASSIDTGSYEQYF. Here the CDR3 DNA reads TGCGCCAGCAGCATAGATACAGGTTCCTACGAGCAGTACTTC.

This chain links TRBV11-2 with TRBJ2-5, with 9 bases matching TRBD1. The V segment lost 5 bases and the J segment 4 bases; nucleotides outside the gene matches: 17. CDR3 length: 18 amino acids. Germline assignment: CDR1 SGHAT and CDR2 FQNNGV. The CDR3 protein is CASSRTGGVLRGPETQYF. CDR3 DNA sequence: TGTGCCAGCAGCAGAACAGGGGGCGTATTAAGGGGGCCAGAGACCCAGTACTTC.

The J gene is TRBJ2-5, the V gene TRBV5-1; tentative D call: TRBD1 (5 bases). Germline loops: CDR1 SGHRS, CDR2 YFSETQ. V was pared by 0 bases and J by 5 bases, with 11 bases between. This CDR3 has 14 residues. CDR3 sequence reads: CASSLGAGWETQYF. The CDR3 DNA reads as TGCGCCAGCAGCTTGGGGGCAGGGTGGGAGACCCAGTACTTC.

This rearrangement joins TRBV10-2 to TRBJ1-2; tentative D call: TRBD1 (5 bases). The germline V and J ends were trimmed by 5 bases and 4 bases, with 11 bases remaining between them. The CDR3 contains 13 residues. Germline-derived CDR1 and CDR2 are WSHSY and SAAADI. CDR3 in amino acids: CASSKGLGYGYTF. In DNA, the CDR3 is TGCGCCAGCAGTAAGGGGCTCGGCTATGGCTACACCTTC.

The chain uses TRBV7-8 and TRBJ2-3; D tentatively reads TRBD1 or TRBD2 (5 bases each). V dropped 8 bases and J dropped 3 bases, with 21 bases sitting between them. The CDR3 is 16 residues long. Germline V gives CDR1 SGHVS, CDR2 FQNEAQ. The CDR3 DNA follows: TGTGCCAGCGGGAACACTGAGGGGTCCGAGACAGATACGCAGTATTTT. It codes for CASGNTEGSETDTQYF.

This clone was detected once. The gene calls are TRBV28 and TRBJ1-5; D unclear. The V end was cut by 6 bases, the J end by 4 bases, with 16 bases between. Per the germline V gene, CDR1 is MDHEN and CDR2 is SYDVKM. CDR3 length equals 15 residues. The CDR3 here is CASSRRRPQNQPQHF. Written as DNA, the CDR3 is TGTGCCAGCAGCCGCCGACGGCCCCAAAATCAGCCCCAGCATTTT.

This clone was recorded a few times. The chain uses TRBV30 and TRBJ1-1; D is possibly TRBD1 (5 bases). Trimming took 1 base from V and 0 from J, leaving 6 bases between them. CDR1 GTSNPN and CDR2 SVGIG come from the germline V gene (reference sequence). The CDR3 contains 13 residues. The CDR3 here is CAWSGQLNTEAFF. CDR3 in DNA: TGTGCCTGGAGTGGACAGCTGAACACTGAAGCTTTCTTT.

The genes are TRBV14 and TRBJ1-2, with D unclear. The V end lost 0 bases, the J end lost 8 bases, and 10 bases lay between the germline ends. The germline V gene encodes CDR1 SGHDN and CDR2 FVKESK. This CDR3 comprises 13 residues. The CDR3 protein is CASSQDPAWGYTF. DNA for the CDR3: TGTGCCAGCAGCCAAGACCCCGCTTGGGGCTACACCTTC.

The rearrangement links TRBV11-2 to TRBJ2-5; D perhaps matches TRBD2 (6 bases). Between the trimmed V and J ends, which lost 4 bases and 5 bases, there was a span of 14 bases. Germline-derived CDR1 and CDR2 are SGHAT and FQNNGV. This CDR3 contains 14 residues. The chain's CDR3 is CASSSGTARETQYF. CDR3 bases: TGTGCCAGCAGCTCCGGGACTGCCCGGGAGACCCAGTACTTC. The variable domain in full, completed from reference TRBV11-2 and TRBJ2-5, reads EAGVAQSPRYKIIEKRQSVAFWCNPISGHATLYWYQQILGQGPKLLIQFQNNGVVDDSQLPKDRFSAERLKGVDSTLKIQPAKLEDSAVYLCASSSGTARETQYFGPGTRLLVL.

V is TRBV18 and J is TRBJ2-7; the D is unclear. Trimming removed 3 bases from V and 5 bases from J, with 17 bases in between. Germline V gene lookup returns CDR1 KGHSH and CDR2 LQKENI. The CDR3 length is 15 residues. CDR3 DNA: TGTGCCAGCTCACCGTATGTTGGAATCGCTGACGAGCAGTACTTC. Amino acid sequence: CASSPYVGIADEQYF.